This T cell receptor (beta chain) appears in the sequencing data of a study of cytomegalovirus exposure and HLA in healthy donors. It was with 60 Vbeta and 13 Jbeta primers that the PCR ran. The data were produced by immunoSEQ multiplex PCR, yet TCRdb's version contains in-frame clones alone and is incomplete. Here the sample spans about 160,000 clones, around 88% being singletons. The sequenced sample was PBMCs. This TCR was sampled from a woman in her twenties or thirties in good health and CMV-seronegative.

The DNA for the CDR3 is TGTGCCAGCAGCTTAGGGGGGACACCTCGTAATGAAAAACTGTTTTTT. Its translation is CASSLGGTPRNEKLFF. The chain is built from TRBV11-2 and TRBJ1-4; possible D gene TRBD1, 6 bases. The CDR3 sequence is 16 residues long. Trimming removed 1 base at V and 4 bases at J, with 13 bases between. Germline CDR1 reads SGHAT; CDR2 reads FQNNGV. The full variable domain, its missing parts supplied by reference TRBV11-2 and TRBJ1-4, is EAGVAQSPRYKIIEKRQSVAFWCNPISGHATLYWYQQILGQGPKLLIQFQNNGVVDDSQLPKDRFSAERLKGVDSTLKIQPAKLEDSAVYLCASSLGGTPRNEKLFFGSGTQLSVL.